A selection of T cell receptor beta chains follows, all from one sample in a study of technical replicates of blood from several donors. The protocol was immunoSEQ multiplex PCR, while the TCRdb copy is restricted to in-frame clones and leaves out a portion. Among about 80,000 clones listed, less than 98% were seen once. The sequenced sample consisted of T cells isolated from PBMCs. All receptors come from a human donor in good health. Both conserved end residues are part of each CDR3. D genes are given only for firm matches. Rows give clone size only sometimes, using once, few, many, or a class for an expanded clone.

V	D	size	J	CDR3	DNA
TRBV2	NA	NA	TRBJ1-6	CASRDLRDSPLHF	TGTGCCAGCAGGGACCTCAGGGATTCACCCCTCCACTTT
TRBV2	TRBD2	once	TRBJ2-5	CASTRGGARTKSRVNKETQYF	TGTGCCAGCACACGGGGAGGGGCGCGGACTAAATCGAGGGTTAACAAAGAGACCCAGTACTTC
TRBV4-1	TRBD1	NA	TRBJ1-1	CASRLTGLTEAFF	TGCGCCAGCAGGCTGACAGGGCTCACTGAAGCTTTCTTT
TRBV7-9	TRBD1	NA	TRBJ2-7	CASSTTGDSSYEQYF	TGTGCCAGCAGCACGACCGGGGACAGCTCCTACGAGCAGTACTTC
TRBV5-4	NA	NA	TRBJ2-7	CASSLVGGVYEQYF	TGTGCCAGCAGCTTGGTGGGGGGAGTCTACGAGCAGTACTTC
TRBV4-1	NA	NA	TRBJ2-2	CASSHPGWGLGGELFF	TGCGCCAGCAGCCACCCTGGGTGGGGCCTAGGCGGGGAGCTGTTTTTT
TRBV4-1	TRBD1	NA	TRBJ1-3	CASSHRQGVGNTIYF	TGCGCCAGCAGCCACAGACAGGGGGTTGGAAACACCATATATTTT
TRBV4-1	TRBD1	NA	TRBJ1-5	CASSQDSTGYSNQPQHF	TGCGCCAGCAGCCAAGATTCGACAGGGTATAGCAATCAGCCCCAGCATTTT
TRBV7-9	NA	NA	TRBJ1-2	CASSLGTENYGYTF	TGTGCCAGCAGCTTAGGCACAGAGAACTATGGCTACACCTTC
TRBV28	NA	NA	TRBJ2-7	CASRPLSRLGEQYF	TGTGCCAGCAGACCCCTATCCCGTCTCGGCGAGCAGTACTTC
TRBV6-5	NA	NA	TRBJ2-1	CASSYSRGSNEQFF	TGTGCCAGCAGTTACTCGAGAGGAAGCAATGAGCAGTTCTTC
TRBV6-1	NA	NA	TRBJ2-4	CASQRPEAKNIQYF	TGTGCCAGCCAGCGGCCCGAGGCCAAAAACATTCAGTACTTC
TRBV28	TRBD1	NA	TRBJ1-2	CASMATPGQGNYGYTF	TGTGCCAGCATGGCAACTCCGGGACAGGGGAACTATGGCTACACCTTC
TRBV11-3	TRBD1	NA	TRBJ2-7	CASSLRDRGSYEQYF	TGTGCCAGCAGCTTACGGGACAGGGGCTCCTACGAGCAGTACTTC
TRBV27	NA	NA	TRBJ2-7	CASSLSGFRTYEQYF	TGTGCCAGCAGTTTGTCGGGGTTTAGAACCTACGAGCAGTACTTC
TRBV7-9	TRBD2	NA	TRBJ2-3	CASSLVERGGHTDTQYF	TGTGCCAGCAGCTTGGTTGAGCGGGGGGGGCACACAGATACGCAGTATTTT
TRBV28	TRBD2	NA	TRBJ2-1	CASSLGLVAGRGYNEQFF	TGTGCCAGCAGTTTAGGGTTGGTAGCGGGAAGAGGATACAATGAGCAGTTCTTC
TRBV2	TRBD1	NA	TRBJ2-5	CAIKDRGGETQYF	TGTGCCATAAAAGACAGGGGCGGGGAGACCCAGTACTTC
TRBV5-4	NA	NA	TRBJ2-4	CASSSKQGSEQQYF	TGTGCCAGCAGCTCCAAACAAGGTTCGGAGCAACAGTACTTC
TRBV28	TRBD1	NA	TRBJ1-1	CASRGDRTVNTEAFF	TGTGCCAGCAGAGGGGACAGGACGGTGAACACTGAAGCTTTCTTT
TRBV7-7	NA	once	TRBJ2-2	CASSLDTTGELFF	TGTGCTAGCAGCTTGGACACCACCGGGGAGCTGTTTTTT
TRBV30	TRBD1	NA	TRBJ1-6	CAWSLVRGLSSYNSPLHF	TGTGCCTGGAGTTTGGTAAGGGGGCTGAGCTCCTATAATTCACCCCTCCACTTT
TRBV7-9	TRBD1	NA	TRBJ2-5	CASSIGQGARETQYF	TGTGCCAGCAGCATTGGACAGGGGGCTCGAGAGACCCAGTACTTC
TRBV6-5	NA	NA	TRBJ2-1	CASRSPSSYNEQFF	TGTGCCAGCAGATCCCCGAGTTCCTACAATGAGCAGTTCTTC
TRBV19	TRBD1	NA	TRBJ1-1	CASIQEPRDRGPGNTEAFF	TGTGCCAGTATCCAAGAGCCACGGGACAGGGGGCCAGGAAACACTGAAGCTTTCTTT
TRBV6-1	NA	NA	TRBJ1-1	CASRITRRAFF	TGTGCCAGCAGGATAACAAGGAGAGCTTTCTTT
TRBV6-4	NA	NA	TRBJ2-2	CASSDSAEGGELFF	TGTGCCAGCAGTGACTCGGCGGAGGGCGGGGAGCTGTTTTTT
TRBV5-6	NA	NA	TRBJ2-1	CASSFSFSGGMDEQFF	TGTGCCAGCAGCTTTTCCTTCAGCGGAGGGATGGATGAGCAGTTCTTC
TRBV6-1	NA	NA	TRBJ2-6	CASSERPSAGANVLTF	TGTGCCAGCAGTGAGAGACCGAGCGCTGGGGCCAACGTCCTGACTTTC
TRBV5-4	NA	once	TRBJ1-6	CASSLETGNSPLHF	TGTGCCAGCAGCTTGGAGACAGGAAATTCACCCCTCCACTTT
TRBV9	NA	NA	TRBJ2-2	CASSVGYLGAPTGELFF	TGTGCCAGCAGCGTAGGTTATTTGGGGGCGCCCACTGGGGAGCTGTTTTTT
TRBV28	TRBD1	NA	TRBJ2-7	CASRPRGRDKKQTYEQYF	TGTGCCAGCAGACCCAGGGGGCGCGATAAGAAGCAAACCTACGAGCAGTACTTC
TRBV5-1	NA	NA	TRBJ2-3	CASSPHSSAPDTQYF	TGCGCCAGCAGCCCACATAGTAGCGCGCCAGATACGCAGTATTTT
TRBV27	TRBD1	NA	TRBJ1-2	CASSLWGTGGESYGYTF	TGTGCCAGCAGTTTATGGGGGACAGGGGGCGAGAGCTATGGCTACACCTTC
TRBV19	NA	NA	TRBJ1-1	CASSGIWTKNTEAFF	TGTGCCAGTAGTGGTATTTGGACAAAGAACACTGAAGCTTTCTTT
TRBV10-3	TRBD1	NA	TRBJ2-3	CAISGGTGGAGSDTQYF	TGTGCCATCAGTGGGGGGACAGGGGGCGCGGGGTCAGATACGCAGTATTTT
TRBV11-3	TRBD1	NA	TRBJ1-1	CASSLSLRTGGTEAFF	TGTGCCAGCAGCTTATCCCTCAGGACAGGGGGCACTGAAGCTTTCTTT
TRBV27	TRBD2	NA	TRBJ2-3	CASSRRTSGRHTQYF	TGTGCCAGCAGTCGTCGGACTAGCGGGAGACATACGCAGTATTTT
TRBV5-6	NA	NA	TRBJ2-3	CASSLALSTDTQYF	TGTGCCAGCAGCTTGGCACTAAGCACAGATACGCAGTATTTT
TRBV4-1	NA	NA	TRBJ1-6	CASSQDGQGGYSPLHF	TGCGCCAGCAGCCAAGATGGGCAGGGAGGCTATTCACCCCTCCACTTT
TRBV28	NA	NA	TRBJ1-5	CASSLVRHHSNQPQHF	TGTGCCAGCAGTTTAGTTAGACACCATAGCAATCAGCCCCAGCATTTT
TRBV9	NA	NA	TRBJ2-7	CASSVDAGGYEQYF	TGTGCCAGCAGCGTAGACGCCGGAGGTTACGAGCAGTACTTC
TRBV5-5	NA	NA	TRBJ1-2	CASSFRQEDGYTF	TGTGCCAGCAGCTTCAGACAGGAGGATGGCTACACCTTC
TRBV19	TRBD2	NA	TRBJ2-4	CASSTGTILAKNIQYF	TGTGCCAGTAGTACAGGGACTATACTAGCCAAAAACATTCAGTACTTC
TRBV19	TRBD2	NA	TRBJ2-5	CATSLADQETQYF	TGTGCCACCTCGCTAGCGGACCAAGAGACCCAGTACTTC
TRBV5-4	TRBD1	NA	TRBJ2-2	CASSLEGQGFAGELFF	TGTGCCAGCAGCTTGGAGGGACAGGGGTTCGCCGGGGAGCTGTTTTTT